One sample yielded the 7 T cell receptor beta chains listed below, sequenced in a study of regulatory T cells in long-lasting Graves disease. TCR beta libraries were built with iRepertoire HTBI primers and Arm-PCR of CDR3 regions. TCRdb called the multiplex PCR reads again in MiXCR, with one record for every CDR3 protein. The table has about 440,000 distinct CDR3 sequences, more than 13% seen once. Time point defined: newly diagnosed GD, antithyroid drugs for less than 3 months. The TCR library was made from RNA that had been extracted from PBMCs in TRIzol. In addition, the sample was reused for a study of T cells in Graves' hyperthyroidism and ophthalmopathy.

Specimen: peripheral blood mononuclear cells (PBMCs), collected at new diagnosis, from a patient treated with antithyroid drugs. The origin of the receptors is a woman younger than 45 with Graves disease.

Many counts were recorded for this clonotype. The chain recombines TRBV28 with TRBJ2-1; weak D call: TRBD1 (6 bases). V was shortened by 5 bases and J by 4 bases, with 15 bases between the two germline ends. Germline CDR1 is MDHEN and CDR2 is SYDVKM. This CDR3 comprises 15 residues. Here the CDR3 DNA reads TGTGCCAGCAGTCTGACAGGAACCTTTTACAATGAGCAGTTCTTC. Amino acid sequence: CASSLTGTFYNEQFF. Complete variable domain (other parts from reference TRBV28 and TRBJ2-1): DVKVTQSSRYLVKRTGEKVFLECVQDMDHENMFWYRQDPGLGLRLIYFSYDVKMKEKGDIPEGYSVSREKKERFSLILESASTNQTSMYLCASSLTGTFYNEQFFGPGTRLTVL.

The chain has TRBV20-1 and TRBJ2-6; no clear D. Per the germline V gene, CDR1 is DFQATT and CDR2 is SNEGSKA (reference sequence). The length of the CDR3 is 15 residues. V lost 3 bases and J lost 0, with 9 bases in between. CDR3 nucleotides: TGCAGTGCTAGTTTGGTCAACTCTGGGGCCAACGTCCTGACTTTC. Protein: CSASLVNSGANVLTF.

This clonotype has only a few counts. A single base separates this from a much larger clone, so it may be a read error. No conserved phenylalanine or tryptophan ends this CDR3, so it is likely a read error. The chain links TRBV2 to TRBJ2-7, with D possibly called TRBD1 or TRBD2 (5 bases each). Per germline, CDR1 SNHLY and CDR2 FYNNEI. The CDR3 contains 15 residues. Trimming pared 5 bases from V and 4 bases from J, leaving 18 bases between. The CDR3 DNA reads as TGTGCCAGCAGTTCTACACCCTCCGGGGCATACGAGCAGTACCTC. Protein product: CASSSTPSGAYEQYL.

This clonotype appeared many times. The CDR3 reads CASSADRVAANYGYTF. The CDR3 DNA sequence: TGTGCCAGTTCTGCAGACAGGGTCGCGGCTAACTATGGCTACACCTTC. The rearrangement links TRBV19 to TRBJ1-2; 7 bases map to TRBD1. The length of the CDR3 is 16 residues. Trimming took 8 bases from V and 0 from J; bases not matched to a gene: 12. Germline assignment: CDR1 LNHDA and CDR2 SQIVND (reference sequence). Filled out from reference TRBV19 and TRBJ1-2, the complete variable domain reads DGGITQSPKYLFRKEGQNVTLSCEQNLNHDAMYWYRQDPGQGLRLIYYSQIVNDFQKGDIAEGYSVSREKKESFPLTVTSAQKNPTAFYLCASSADRVAANYGYTFGSGTRLTVV.

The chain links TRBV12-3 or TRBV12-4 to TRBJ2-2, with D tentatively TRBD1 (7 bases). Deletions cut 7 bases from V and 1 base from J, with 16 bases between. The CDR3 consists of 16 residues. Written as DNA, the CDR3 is TGTGCCAGCACCCCTTGGGGGGACAGGAACACCGGGGAGCTGTTTTTT. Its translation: CASTPWGDRNTGELFF.

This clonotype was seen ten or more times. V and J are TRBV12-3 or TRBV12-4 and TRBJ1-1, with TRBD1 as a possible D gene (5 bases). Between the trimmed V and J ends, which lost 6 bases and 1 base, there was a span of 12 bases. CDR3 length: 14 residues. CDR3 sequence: CASRGGMGNTEAFF. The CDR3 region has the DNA TGTGCCAGCAGGGGGGGGATGGGGAACACTGAAGCTTTCTTT.

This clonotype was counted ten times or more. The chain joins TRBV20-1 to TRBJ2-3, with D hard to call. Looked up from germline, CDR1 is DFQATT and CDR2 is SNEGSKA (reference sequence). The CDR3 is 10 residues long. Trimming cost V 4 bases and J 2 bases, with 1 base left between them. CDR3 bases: TGCAGTGCTAACACAGATACGCAGTATTTT. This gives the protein CSANTDTQYF.